These T cell receptor beta chains were read from a single sample in a study of graft-versus-host responses after intestinal transplantation. Repertoires were generated with immunoSEQ multiplex PCR, while TCRdb's copy carries only in-frame clones and drops some. The sample lists about 43,000 clones; 85% to 95% were seen once. Here the sequenced sample was PBMCs, taken approximately 350 days after intestinal transplant. These receptors all come from a human patient who received an intestinal transplant, so some T cells may come from the graft donor. The CDR3 runs from the conserved cysteine through the conserved F or W. D genes are given only for firm matches. Clone size is stated in some rows and not others, as once, few, many or a class when expanded.

>.|TRBJ2-3|TRBV6-5|.
CASSPDLSTDTQYF
>.|TRBJ2-3|TRBV28|TRBD1
CASSPRTGVMSWDTQYF
>.|TRBJ2-7|TRBV5-1|.
CASSYGRKVFGDEQYF
>.|TRBJ2-1|TRBV9|.
CASSGTPGDNEQFF
>.|TRBJ2-4|TRBV11-2|.
CASSLDNPDYLAKNIQYF
>.|TRBJ2-6|TRBV4-1|TRBD1
CASSQGDRGPGANVLTF
>.|TRBJ2-4|TRBV5-6|.
CASVRRGAKNIQYF
>.|TRBJ1-5|TRBV6-1|.
CASIEQLYSNQPQHF
>.|TRBJ1-3|TRBV27|TRBD1
CASRVTGTGSNTIYF
>.|TRBJ1-5|TRBV30|TRBD1
CAWRGQGGQPQHF
>.|TRBJ1-2|TRBV27|TRBD1
CASSTRDRGPARGYTF
>.|TRBJ2-7|TRBV7-2|.
CASSPVGWVADRSSYEQYF
>.|TRBJ1-1|TRBV4-2|.
CASSHLRDNTEAFF
>.|TRBJ1-2|TRBV12-5|TRBD1
CASSLVQGNYGYTF
>.|TRBJ2-1|TRBV19|.
CASSPRDKSYNEQFF
>.|TRBJ1-6|TRBV10-3|.
CAIRELQNPPLHF
>.|TRBJ1-6|TRBV6-9|.
CASSYAPNSPLHF
>once|TRBJ1-1|TRBV6-5|TRBD1
CASSYWTGDTEAFF
>.|TRBJ2-4|TRBV7-2|TRBD2
CASSLKGAGVVQYF
>.|TRBJ2-7|TRBV6-5|.
CASSYNDLSYEQYF
>.|TRBJ1-3|TRBV30|.
CAWGDGSSGNTIYF
>.|TRBJ2-1|TRBV10-3|.
CAISEIGSPYNEQFF
>.|TRBJ1-3|TRBV7-9|.
CASTSDRLFSGNTIYF
>.|TRBJ2-7|TRBV11-2|.
CASSSRTTAYEQYF
>.|.|TRBV13|.
CASSLTGLDEQYF
>.|TRBJ2-1|TRBV20-1|.
CSAPRRNEQFF
>.|TRBJ2-7|TRBV6-5|.
CASSSRTSSEYEQYF
>.|TRBJ2-1|TRBV19|.
CASSGLFEQFF